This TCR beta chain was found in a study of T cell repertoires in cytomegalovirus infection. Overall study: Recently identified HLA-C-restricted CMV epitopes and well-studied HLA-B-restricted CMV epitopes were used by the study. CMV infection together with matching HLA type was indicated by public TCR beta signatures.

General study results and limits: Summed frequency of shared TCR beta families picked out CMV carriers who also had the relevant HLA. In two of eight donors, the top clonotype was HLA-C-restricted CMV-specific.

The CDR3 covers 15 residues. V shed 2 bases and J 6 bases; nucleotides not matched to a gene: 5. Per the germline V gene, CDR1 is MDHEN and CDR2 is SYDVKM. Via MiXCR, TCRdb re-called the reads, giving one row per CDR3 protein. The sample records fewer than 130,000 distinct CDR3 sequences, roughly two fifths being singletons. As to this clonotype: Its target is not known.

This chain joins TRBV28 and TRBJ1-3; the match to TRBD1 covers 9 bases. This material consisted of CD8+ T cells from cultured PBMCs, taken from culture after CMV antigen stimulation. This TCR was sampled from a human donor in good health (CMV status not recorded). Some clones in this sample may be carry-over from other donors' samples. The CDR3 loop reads CASSLTWTGANTIYF. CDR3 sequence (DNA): TGTGCCAGCAGTTTAACTTGGACAGGGGCAAACACCATATATTTT.